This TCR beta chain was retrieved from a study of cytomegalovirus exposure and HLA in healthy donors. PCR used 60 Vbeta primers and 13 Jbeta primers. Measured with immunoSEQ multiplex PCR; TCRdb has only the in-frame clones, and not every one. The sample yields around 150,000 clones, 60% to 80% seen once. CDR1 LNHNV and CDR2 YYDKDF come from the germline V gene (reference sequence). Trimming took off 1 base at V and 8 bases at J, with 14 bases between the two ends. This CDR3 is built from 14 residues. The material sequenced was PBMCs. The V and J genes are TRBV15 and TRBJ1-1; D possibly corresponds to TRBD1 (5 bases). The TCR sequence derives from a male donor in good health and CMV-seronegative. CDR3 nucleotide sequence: TGTGCCACCAGCAGAGTCGTCAGGGACTGGGAAGCTTTCTTT. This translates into CATSRVVRDWEAFF.